Below, 19 T cell receptor beta chains from the same sample are listed, as sequenced in a study of blood T cells in healthy people across ages (dated by TCRdb to about 2015). Libraries were built with 5' RACE. TCRdb names Illumina HiSeq 2500 as the instrument used. A second PCR of roughly 7 to 11 cycles was performed with a sample-barcoded 5' primer and a J-beta primer mix. Through fastp at Q25 and MiXCR, TCRdb rebuilt clones from the public reads, retaining in-frame beta chains. Rows with a matching CDR3 protein are joined into one entry that keeps the most common DNA and genes. A total of 760,000 or so distinct CDR3 sequences appear in this sample, 25% of them only once. Roughly a tenth of the sample comes from the top ten. The sample was also reused in another study, on T cells of mothers and their children.

The sequencing sample was made of blood. The receptors stem from a boy aged 5 to 17 in good health.

This clonotype has only a few counts. J is TRBJ2-1 and V is TRBV7-3, with a tentative D call TRBD2 (6 bases). The CDR3 extends over 18 amino acids. V was clipped by 6 bases and J by 0 bases, with 21 bases between them. The germline gives CDR1 SGHTA, CDR2 FQGTGA. CDR3: CASSLVGTRSHSYNEQFF. The CDR3, as DNA: TGTGCCAGCAGTTTAGTAGGGACTCGGTCCCACTCCTACAATGAGCAGTTCTTC.

The CDR3 region has the DNA TGTGCCATCAGTGAAAGGGGTAATGAGCAGTTCTTC. It encodes CAISERGNEQFF. The chain links TRBV10-3 to TRBJ2-1; D is possibly TRBD1 (5 bases). The V end was cut by 3 bases, the J end by 7 bases, with 7 bases between. This CDR3 region has 12 residues. The germline V gene has CDR1 ENHRY and CDR2 SYGVKD.

The rearrangement uses TRBV6-5 and TRBJ2-5; 9 bases fit TRBD1. The germline CDR1 and CDR2 sequences are MNHEY and SVGAGI. This CDR3 region has 15 residues. J lost 4 bases, V lost 6 bases, and 9 bases had no gene match. CDR3 region: CASRPTGTGPETQYF. The CDR3 DNA reads as TGTGCCAGCAGGCCTACCGGGACAGGGCCAGAGACCCAGTACTTC.

This clonotype was observed a handful of times. The V call is TRBV6-5, the J call TRBJ1-2; a possible D gene is TRBD1 (5 bases). This CDR3 has 15 amino acids. Germline V gene lookup returns CDR1 MNHEY and CDR2 SVGAGI. V was trimmed by 5 bases and J by 6 bases, leaving 19 bases between them. The CDR3 spells CASSPRWGSGDGYTF. Written as DNA, the CDR3 is TGTGCCAGCAGTCCCAGATGGGGGTCAGGAGATGGCTACACCTTC.

This chain connects TRBV6-5 to TRBJ1-4, with 7 bases lining up with TRBD1. V lost 0 bases to trimming and J lost 7 bases; unmatched junction nucleotides: 5. Germline V gene lookup returns CDR1 MNHEY and CDR2 SVGAGI. CDR3 length equals 15 residues. CDR3 in amino acids: CASSYSRQGGEKLFF. The DNA for the CDR3 is TGTGCCAGCAGTTACTCGCGACAGGGAGGTGAAAAACTGTTTTTT.

This chain connects TRBV29-1 to TRBJ2-1; D uncertain. The CDR3 runs 15 residues. Germline values: CDR1 SQVTM, CDR2 ANQGSEA. Trimming left V 7 bases short and J 1 base short, with 17 bases between. CDR3 amino acids: CSADNAVSSYNEQFF. The CDR3 DNA sequence: TGCAGCGCCGATAATGCAGTCTCGTCCTACAATGAGCAGTTCTTC.

CDR3 bases: TGTGCCAGCAGCCAAGGAACGGCAGCGGGATTCCAAGAGACCCAGTACTTC. It codes for CASSQGTAAGFQETQYF. This chain uses TRBV3-1 with TRBJ2-5; 7 nucleotides align to TRBD2. Looked up from germline, CDR1 is LGHDT and CDR2 is YNNKEL (reference sequence). The CDR3 sequence is 17 residues long. The J segment lost 1 base and the V segment lost 1 base, leaving 9 bases of the junction unmatched.

This clonotype was seen a few times. The gene calls are TRBV6-5 and TRBJ1-2; TRBD1 might be the D (5 bases). V dropped 10 bases and J dropped 3 bases, with 18 bases sitting between them. This CDR3 has 14 amino acids. Germline V CDR1 and CDR2: MNHEY, SVGAGI. The CDR3 bases are TGTGCCACAAAGGCAGGGTCGGGCGACTATGGCTACACCTTC. Residues: CATKAGSGDYGYTF.

This rearrangement joins TRBV24-1 to TRBJ1-1, with TRBD1 identical over 10 bases. The CDR3 has 15 residues. After removal of 7 bases from V and 1 base from J, the junction contained 5 bases not matched to a gene. The germline V gene has CDR1 KGHDR and CDR2 SFDVKD. The CDR3 sequence: CATRAGQGRNTEAFF. CDR3 sequence (DNA): TGTGCCACCAGGGCGGGACAGGGGAGGAACACTGAAGCTTTCTTT.

This clonotype was seen a handful of times. The chain is built from TRBV7-2 and TRBJ2-1; D is possibly TRBD1 (5 bases). This CDR3 contains 14 residues. Trimming removed 5 bases at V and 5 bases at J, with 13 bases between. The germline CDR1 and CDR2 sequences are SGHTA and FQGNSA. This CDR3 is CASSLILDNNEQFF. Written as DNA, the CDR3 is TGTGCCAGCAGCCTAATCCTGGACAACAATGAGCAGTTCTTC.

The chain recombines TRBV28 with TRBJ2-1, with D possibly matching TRBD1 (5 bases). V was clipped by 7 bases and J by 6 bases, with 13 bases between them. The CDR3 covers 13 residues. Germline V gene data show CDR1 as MDHEN and CDR2 as SYDVKM. Here the CDR3 DNA reads TGTGCCAGCACATCCTGGCAGGGCAATGAGCAGTTCTTC. Its protein is CASTSWQGNEQFF.

The chain employs TRBV15 and TRBJ2-5; 9 bases line up with TRBD2. TRBJ2-1 matches the DNA end more closely, so the J call is doubtful. The CDR3 spans 15 residues. Germline CDR1 is LNHNV and CDR2 is YYDKDF (reference sequence). CDR3 sequence: CATSRGSGSGDEQFF. The CDR3 DNA reads as TGTGCCACCAGCAGAGGTAGCGGGAGCGGAGATGAGCAGTTCTTC.

The rearrangement joins TRBV15 to TRBJ1-2, with D unclear. CDR3 length: 15 amino acids. Trimming removed 3 bases from V and 4 bases from J, with 15 bases in between. Germline V gene sequence: CDR1 LNHNV, CDR2 YYDKDF (reference sequence). In DNA form, the CDR3 reads TGTGCCACCAGCAGCCTGGATGGCTCCACCTATGGCTACACCTTC. Translated: CATSSLDGSTYGYTF. Using reference TRBV15 and TRBJ1-2 for the parts outside the CDR3, the full variable domain is DAMVIQNPRYQVTQFGKPVTLSCSQTLNHNVMYWYQQKSSQAPKLLFHYYDKDFNNEADTPDNFQSRRPNTSFCFLDIRSPGLGDTAMYLCATSSLDGSTYGYTFGSGTRLTVV.

There are a few counts of this clonotype. This chain joins TRBV6-6 and TRBJ2-5, with a weak D call TRBD2 (6 bases). V was cut by 8 bases and J by 4 bases, with 23 bases left in between. CDR3 length: 16 residues. Germline values: CDR1 MNHNY, CDR2 SVGAGI (reference sequence). CDR3 DNA: TGTGCCAGCGACCTAGTGGGCGGGGAGGTTTTAGAGACCCAGTACTTC. Translating gives CASDLVGGEVLETQYF.

There are a few counts of this clonotype. V usage is TRBV4-2 and J usage is TRBJ1-1; possible D gene TRBD1, 5 bases. This CDR3 is built from 15 residues. V shed 1 base and J shed 5 bases, with 14 bases lying between them. From germline, CDR1 is LGHNA and CDR2 YNFKEQ. The CDR3 region has the DNA TGTGCCAGCAGCCAAGTGGGCAGGGTTGGGACTGAAGCTTTCTTT. Amino acid sequence: CASSQVGRVGTEAFF.

The V and J genes are TRBV7-2 and TRBJ2-3; the D gene is possibly TRBD1 (6 bases). V was cut by 8 bases and J by 1 base, with 13 bases left in between. Per germline, CDR1 SGHTA and CDR2 FQGNSA. The CDR3 runs to 14 residues. CDR3 residues: CASLTGSGTDTQYF. The CDR3 DNA follows: TGTGCCAGCCTTACAGGGTCAGGCACAGATACGCAGTATTTT. Supplemented by reference TRBV7-2 and TRBJ2-3, the full variable domain reads GAGVSQSPSNKVTEKGKDVELRCDPISGHTALYWYRQSLGQGLEFLIYFQGNSAPDKSGLPSDRFSAERTGGSVSTLTIQRTQQEDSAVYLCASLTGSGTDTQYFGPGTRLTVL.

The chain employs TRBV7-9 and TRBJ2-5; no reliable D call. The CDR3 spans 13 residues. V gave up 8 bases and J gave up 3 bases, with 13 bases separating them. Looked up from germline, CDR1 is SEHNR and CDR2 is FQNEAQ (reference sequence). CDR3 sequence: CASGSAVKETQYF. CDR3 nucleotide sequence: TGTGCCAGCGGCTCGGCAGTCAAAGAGACCCAGTACTTC.

This clonotype has a handful of counts. This sequence joins TRBV4-2 and TRBJ2-1, with D possibly being TRBD2 (5 bases). Germline lookup yields CDR1 LGHNA and CDR2 YNFKEQ. CDR3 length: 17 amino acids. Deletions cut 0 bases from V and 4 bases from J, with 16 bases between. CDR3 coding DNA: TGTGCCAGCAGCCAAGATCAGGAAGCGGCGGGTTACAATGAGCAGTTCTTC. Protein: CASSQDQEAAGYNEQFF.

The J gene is TRBJ2-2, the V gene TRBV5-1; D gene unclear. V was cut by 4 bases and J by 6 bases, with 7 bases left in between. The CDR3 has 12 amino acids. In germline, CDR1 is SGHRS, CDR2 YFSETQ. The chain's CDR3 is CASSPVPGELFF. In DNA form, the CDR3 reads TGCGCCAGCAGCCCTGTACCCGGGGAGCTGTTTTTT.